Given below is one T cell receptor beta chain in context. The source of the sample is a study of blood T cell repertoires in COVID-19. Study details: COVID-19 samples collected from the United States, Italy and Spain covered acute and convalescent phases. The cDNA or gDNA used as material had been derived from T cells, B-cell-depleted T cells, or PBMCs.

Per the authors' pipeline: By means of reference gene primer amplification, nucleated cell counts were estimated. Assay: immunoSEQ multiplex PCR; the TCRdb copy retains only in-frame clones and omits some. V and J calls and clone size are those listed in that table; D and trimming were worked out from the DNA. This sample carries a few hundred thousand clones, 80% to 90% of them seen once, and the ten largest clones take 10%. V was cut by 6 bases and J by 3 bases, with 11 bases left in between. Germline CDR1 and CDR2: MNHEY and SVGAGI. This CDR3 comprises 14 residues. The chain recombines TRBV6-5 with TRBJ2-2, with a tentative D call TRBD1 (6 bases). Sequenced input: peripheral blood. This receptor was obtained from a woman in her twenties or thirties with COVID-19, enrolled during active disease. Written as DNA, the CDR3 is TGTGCCAGCAGCAGAGGACAGTACACCGGGGAGCTGTTTTTT. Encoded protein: CASSRGQYTGELFF.